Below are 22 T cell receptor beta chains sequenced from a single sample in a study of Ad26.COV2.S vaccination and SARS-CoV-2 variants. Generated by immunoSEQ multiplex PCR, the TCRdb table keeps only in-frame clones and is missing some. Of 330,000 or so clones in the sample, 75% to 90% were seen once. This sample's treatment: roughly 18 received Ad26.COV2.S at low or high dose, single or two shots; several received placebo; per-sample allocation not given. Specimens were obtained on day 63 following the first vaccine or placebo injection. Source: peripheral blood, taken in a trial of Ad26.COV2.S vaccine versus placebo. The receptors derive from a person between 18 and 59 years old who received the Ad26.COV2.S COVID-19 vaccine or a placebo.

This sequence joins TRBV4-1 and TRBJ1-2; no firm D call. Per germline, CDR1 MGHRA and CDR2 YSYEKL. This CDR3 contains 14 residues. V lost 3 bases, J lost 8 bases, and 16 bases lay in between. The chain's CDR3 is CASSHQARFKGYTF. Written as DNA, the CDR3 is TGCGCCAGCAGCCATCAGGCCCGATTTAAAGGCTACACCTTC.

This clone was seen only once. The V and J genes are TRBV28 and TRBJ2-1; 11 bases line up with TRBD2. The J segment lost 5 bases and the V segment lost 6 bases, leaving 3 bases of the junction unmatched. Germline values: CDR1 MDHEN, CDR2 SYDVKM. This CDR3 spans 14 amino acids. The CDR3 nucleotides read TGTGCCAGCAGAACGACTAGCGGGAACAATGAGCAGTTCTTC. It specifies CASRTTSGNNEQFF.

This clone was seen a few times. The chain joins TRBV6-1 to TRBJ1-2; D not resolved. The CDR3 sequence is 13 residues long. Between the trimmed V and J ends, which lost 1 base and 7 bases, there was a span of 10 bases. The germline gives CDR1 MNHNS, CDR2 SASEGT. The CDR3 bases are TGTGCCAGCAGTGAAGTGGGTTCCGCTGGCTACACCTTC. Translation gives CASSEVGSAGYTF.

This CDR3 reads CASSPSDSRGTQYF. CDR3 nucleotides: TGCGCCAGCAGCCCATCGGACTCACGAGGGACCCAGTACTTC. The chain carries TRBV4-1 and TRBJ2-5, with a tentative D call TRBD2 (5 bases). The CDR3 runs 14 residues. The V gene lost 4 bases and the J gene lost 7 bases, with 16 bases spanning the gap. Germline CDR1 is MGHRA and CDR2 is YSYEKL.

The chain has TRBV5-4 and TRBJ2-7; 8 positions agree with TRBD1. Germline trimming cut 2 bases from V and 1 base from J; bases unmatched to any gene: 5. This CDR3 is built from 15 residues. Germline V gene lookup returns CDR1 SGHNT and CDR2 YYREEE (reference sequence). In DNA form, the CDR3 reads TGTGCCAGCAGCTTACAGACAGGGGCGTCCTACGAGCAGTACTTC. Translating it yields CASSLQTGASYEQYF. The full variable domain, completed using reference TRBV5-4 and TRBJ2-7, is ETGVTQSPTHLIKTRGQQVTLRCSSQSGHNTVSWYQQALGQGPQFIFQYYREEENGRGNFPPRFSGLQFPNYSSELNVNALELDDSALYLCASSLQTGASYEQYFGPGTRLTVT.

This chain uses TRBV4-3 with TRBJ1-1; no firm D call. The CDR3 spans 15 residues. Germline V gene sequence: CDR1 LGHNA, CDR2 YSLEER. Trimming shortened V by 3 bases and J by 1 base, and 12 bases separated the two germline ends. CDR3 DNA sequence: TGCGCCAGCAGCCACCCCGGACGGGAGAACACTGAAGCTTTCTTT. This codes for CASSHPGRENTEAFF.

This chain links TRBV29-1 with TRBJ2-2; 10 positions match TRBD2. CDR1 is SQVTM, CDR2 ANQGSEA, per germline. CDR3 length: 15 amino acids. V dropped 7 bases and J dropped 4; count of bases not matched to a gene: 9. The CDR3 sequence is CSGRIAGGGTGELFF. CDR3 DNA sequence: TGCAGCGGCCGAATAGCGGGGGGAGGCACCGGGGAGCTGTTTTTT.

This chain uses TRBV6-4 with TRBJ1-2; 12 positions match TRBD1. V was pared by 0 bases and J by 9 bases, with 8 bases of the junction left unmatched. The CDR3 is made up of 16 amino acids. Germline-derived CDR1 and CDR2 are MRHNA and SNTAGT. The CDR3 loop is CASSDSAAGQGASYTF. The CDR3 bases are TGTGCCAGCAGTGACTCGGCTGCGGGACAGGGGGCTAGCTACACCTTC.

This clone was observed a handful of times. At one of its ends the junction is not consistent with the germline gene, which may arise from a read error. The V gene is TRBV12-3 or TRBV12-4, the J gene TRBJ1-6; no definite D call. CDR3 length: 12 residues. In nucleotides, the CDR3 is TGTGCCAGCAGGGCCTACAATTCACCCCTCCACTTT. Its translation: CASRAYNSPLHF.

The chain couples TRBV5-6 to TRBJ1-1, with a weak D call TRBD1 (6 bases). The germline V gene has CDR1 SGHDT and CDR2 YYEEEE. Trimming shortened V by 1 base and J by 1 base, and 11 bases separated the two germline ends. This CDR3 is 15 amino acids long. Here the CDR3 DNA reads TGTGCCAGCAGCTTGTTGGGGGCTTCGAACACTGAAGCTTTCTTT. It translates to CASSLLGASNTEAFF.

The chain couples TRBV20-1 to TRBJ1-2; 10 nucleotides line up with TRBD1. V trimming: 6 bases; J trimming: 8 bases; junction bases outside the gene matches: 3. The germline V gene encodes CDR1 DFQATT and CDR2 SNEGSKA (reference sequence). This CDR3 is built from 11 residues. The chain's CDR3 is CSAGTGVGYTF. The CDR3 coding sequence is TGCAGTGCGGGGACAGGGGTAGGCTACACCTTC.

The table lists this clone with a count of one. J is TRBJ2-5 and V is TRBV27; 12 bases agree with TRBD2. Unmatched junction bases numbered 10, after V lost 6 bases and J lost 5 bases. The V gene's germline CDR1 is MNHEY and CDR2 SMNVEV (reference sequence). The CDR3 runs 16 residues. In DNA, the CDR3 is TGTGCCAGCAGCCAATCCCTAGCGGGGGGGGAGGAGACCCAGTACTTC. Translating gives CASSQSLAGGEETQYF.

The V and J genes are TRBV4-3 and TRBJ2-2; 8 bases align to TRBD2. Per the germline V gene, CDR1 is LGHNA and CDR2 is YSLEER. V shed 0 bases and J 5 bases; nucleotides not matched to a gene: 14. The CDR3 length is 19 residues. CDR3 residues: CASSQEYPGGPWETGELFF. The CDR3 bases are TGCGCCAGCAGCCAAGAGTATCCGGGAGGGCCATGGGAGACCGGGGAGCTGTTTTTT.

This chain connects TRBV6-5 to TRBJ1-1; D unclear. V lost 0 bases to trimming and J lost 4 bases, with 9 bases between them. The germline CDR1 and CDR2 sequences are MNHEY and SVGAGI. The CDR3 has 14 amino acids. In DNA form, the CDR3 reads TGTGCCAGCAGTTACTCGGGGAGGGTCACTGAAGCTTTCTTT. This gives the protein CASSYSGRVTEAFF.

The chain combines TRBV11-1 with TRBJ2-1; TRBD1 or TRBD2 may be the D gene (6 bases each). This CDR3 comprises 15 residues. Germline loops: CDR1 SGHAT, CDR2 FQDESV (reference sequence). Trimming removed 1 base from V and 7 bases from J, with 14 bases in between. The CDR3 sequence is CASSLGGAVRNEQFF. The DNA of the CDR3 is TGTGCCAGCAGCTTAGGGGGGGCCGTAAGGAATGAGCAGTTCTTC.

The CDR3 loop is CASSLVGAKTEAFF. The CDR3 DNA reads as TGTGCCAGCAGCTTAGTGGGGGCAAAGACTGAAGCTTTCTTT. The chain combines TRBV7-2 with TRBJ1-1; possible D gene TRBD1, 6 bases. CDR1 SGHTA and CDR2 FQGNSA come from the germline V gene. V was trimmed by 1 base and J by 5 bases, leaving 11 bases between them. CDR3 size: 14 residues.

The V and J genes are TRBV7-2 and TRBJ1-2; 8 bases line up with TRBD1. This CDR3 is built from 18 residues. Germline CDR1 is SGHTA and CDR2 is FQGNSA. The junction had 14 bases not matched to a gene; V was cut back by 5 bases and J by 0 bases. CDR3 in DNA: TGTGCCAGCAGCCTCCAAGGCCAGGGGGCGGGTTCTAACTATGGCTACACCTTC. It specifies CASSLQGQGAGSNYGYTF. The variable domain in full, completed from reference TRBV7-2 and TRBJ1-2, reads GAGVSQSPSNKVTEKGKDVELRCDPISGHTALYWYRQSLGQGLEFLIYFQGNSAPDKSGLPSDRFSAERTGGSVSTLTIQRTQQEDSAVYLCASSLQGQGAGSNYGYTFGSGTRLTVV.

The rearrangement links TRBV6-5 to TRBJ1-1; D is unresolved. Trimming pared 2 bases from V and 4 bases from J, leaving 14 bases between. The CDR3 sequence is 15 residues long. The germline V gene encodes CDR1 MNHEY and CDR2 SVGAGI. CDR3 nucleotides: TGTGCCAGCAGTTACATCAGCCCGGGCGTCACTGAAGCTTTCTTT. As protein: CASSYISPGVTEAFF.

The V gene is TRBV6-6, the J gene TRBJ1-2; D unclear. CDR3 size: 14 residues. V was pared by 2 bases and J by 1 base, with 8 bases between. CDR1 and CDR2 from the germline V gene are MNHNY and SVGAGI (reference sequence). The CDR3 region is CASSYPEGNYGYTF. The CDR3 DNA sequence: TGTGCCAGCAGTTACCCAGAGGGTAACTATGGCTACACCTTC.

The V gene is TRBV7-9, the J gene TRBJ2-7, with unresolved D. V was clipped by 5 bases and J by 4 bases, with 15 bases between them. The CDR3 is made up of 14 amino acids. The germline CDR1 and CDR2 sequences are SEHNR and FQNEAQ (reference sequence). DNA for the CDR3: TGTGCCAGCAGCCCCGCGGCAGAAGGGTACGAGCAGTACTTC. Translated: CASSPAAEGYEQYF.

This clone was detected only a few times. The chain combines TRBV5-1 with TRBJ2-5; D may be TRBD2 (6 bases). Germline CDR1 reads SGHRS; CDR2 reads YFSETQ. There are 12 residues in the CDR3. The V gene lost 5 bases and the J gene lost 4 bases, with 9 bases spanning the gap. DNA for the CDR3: TGCGCCAGCAGAATGGGGGGAGAGACCCAGTACTTC. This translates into CASRMGGETQYF.

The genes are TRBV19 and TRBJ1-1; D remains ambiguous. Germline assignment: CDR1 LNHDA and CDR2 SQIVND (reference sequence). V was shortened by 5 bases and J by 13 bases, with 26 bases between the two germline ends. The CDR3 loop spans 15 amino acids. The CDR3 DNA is TGTGCCAGTAGTTCCCGCCGGGGTCTACGATATCATTTTTTCTTT. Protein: CASSSRRGLRYHFFF.